This TCR beta chain was profiled in a study of metastatic and nonmetastatic thyroid tumors. The wider study: Malignant thyroid and benign thyroid patients provided blood and tumor or nodule tissue whose repertoires were compared.

The study, taken as a whole, reports: Compared with benign nodules, malignant thyroid tumors were reported to have significantly higher TCR beta diversity in both blood and tumor.

No patient had received any treatment before thyroid surgery. The CDR3 totals 14 residues. Germline V gives CDR1 SSHAT, CDR2 FNYEAQ (reference sequence). This clone was detected many times. Antigen specificity is unknown. The junction shows a germline mismatch at one end, possibly a read error. In the study's own analysis: A classifier of distant metastasis in papillary thyroid cancer was built from CDR3 differences (across clinicopathological groups). TCRdb reassembled clones from the PCR reads with MiXCR. TCRdb's processing, not the study's, gives the V and J calls here. Of over 20,000 clones detected, roughly 12% appear once; the ten largest clones hold 7.6%.

This sequence was found in a female donor with papillary thyroid cancer or a benign thyroid nodule (not recorded which). Some clones in this sample may be carry-over from other donors' samples. Sequences were obtained from blood. J is TRBJ2-2 and V is TRBV7-7; weak D call: TRBD2 (5 bases). CDR3 nucleotides: TGTGCTAGCAGCCCCAGTGGGGAGTCCGGGGAGCTGTTTTTT. Protein sequence: CASSPSGESGELFF.